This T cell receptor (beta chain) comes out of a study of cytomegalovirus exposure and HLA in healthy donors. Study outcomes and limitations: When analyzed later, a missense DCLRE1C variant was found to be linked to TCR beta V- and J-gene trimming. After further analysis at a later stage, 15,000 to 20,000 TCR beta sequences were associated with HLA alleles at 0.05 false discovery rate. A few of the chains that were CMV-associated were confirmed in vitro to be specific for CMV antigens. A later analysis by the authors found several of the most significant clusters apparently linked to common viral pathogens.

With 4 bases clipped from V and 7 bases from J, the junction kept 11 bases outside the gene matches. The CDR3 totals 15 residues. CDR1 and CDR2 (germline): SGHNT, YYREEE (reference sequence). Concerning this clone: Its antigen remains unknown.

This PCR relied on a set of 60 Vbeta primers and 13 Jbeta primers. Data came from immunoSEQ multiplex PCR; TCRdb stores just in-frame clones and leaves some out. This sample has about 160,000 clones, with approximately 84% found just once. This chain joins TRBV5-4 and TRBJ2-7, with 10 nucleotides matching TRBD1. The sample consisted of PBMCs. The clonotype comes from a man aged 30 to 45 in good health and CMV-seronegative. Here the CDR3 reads CASSEPGQGPWEQYF. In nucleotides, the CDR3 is TGTGCCAGCAGCGAACCGGGACAGGGGCCCTGGGAGCAGTACTTC.